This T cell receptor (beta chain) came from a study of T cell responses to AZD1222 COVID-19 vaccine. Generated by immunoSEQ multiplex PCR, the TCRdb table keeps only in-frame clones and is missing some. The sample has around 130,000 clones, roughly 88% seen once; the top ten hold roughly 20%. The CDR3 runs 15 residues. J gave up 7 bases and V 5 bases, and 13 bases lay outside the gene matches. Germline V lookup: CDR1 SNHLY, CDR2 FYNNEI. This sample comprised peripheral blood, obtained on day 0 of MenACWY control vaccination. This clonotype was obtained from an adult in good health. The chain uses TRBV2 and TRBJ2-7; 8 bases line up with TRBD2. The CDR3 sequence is CASSLRLATIGEQYF. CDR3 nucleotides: TGTGCCAGCAGTTTGAGACTAGCGACCATTGGAGAGCAGTACTTC.